Listed below are T cell receptor beta chains from one sample, sequenced in a study of T cells in Graves' hyperthyroidism and ophthalmopathy. One entry per CDR3 protein, called by TCRdb with MiXCR from the multiplex PCR reads. The data contain hundreds of thousands of distinct CDR3 sequences, about 15% of them singletons. Sequenced material: blood. The receptors originated from a woman between 25 and 40 years old with Graves' hyperthyroidism. CDR3s include the opening cysteine and the closing phenylalanine or tryptophan. D genes are given only for firm matches. The size field is filled for only some rows; it gives once, few, many or a size class.

V	size	length	J	D	DNA	CDR3
TRBV24-1	few	15	TRBJ2-1	-	TGTGCCACCTCGGGGCAAGAAGACTCCTACAATGAGCAGTTCTTC	CATSGQEDSYNEQFF
TRBV7-8	few	17	TRBJ2-1	-	TGTGCCAGCAGCCCCTTCCCGGGACCCCTAGCCTACAATGAGCAGTTCTTC	CASSPFPGPLAYNEQFF
TRBV5-1	-	17	TRBJ2-2	TRBD1	TGCGCCAGCAGCCCTGGGTCGGGACAGGGAGCTGCCGGGGAGCTGTTTTTT	CASSPGSGQGAAGELFF
TRBV18	many	17	TRBJ1-1	-	TGTGCCAGCTCACGGGGCCCCTCTCCCGGAGGGAACACTGAAGCTTTCTTT	CASSRGPSPGGNTEAFF
TRBV6-9	-	14	TRBJ2-5	-	TGTGCCAGCAGTTACACTAGAGACCGAGAGACCCAGTACTTC	CASSYTRDRETQYF
TRBV6-5	many	19	TRBJ2-1	TRBD2	TGTGCCAGCAGTTACTCGCGAAACTCACTAGCGGGGTTTATGAATGAGCAGTTCTTC	CASSYSRNSLAGFMNEQFF
TRBV28	many	13	TRBJ1-6	-	TGTGCCACCGACGGAGGCGGGAATTCACCCCTCCACTTT	CATDGGGNSPLHF
TRBV18	few	14	TRBJ2-3	-	TGTGCCAGCTCACCGGCAGGGATCACAGATACGCAGTATTTT	CASSPAGITDTQYF
TRBV2	many	14	TRBJ1-5	-	TGTGCCAGCAGTTCGGACTTAAGCAATCAGCCCCAGCATTTT	CASSSDLSNQPQHF
TRBV29-1	few	17	TRBJ2-3	TRBD1	TGCAGCGCTCCGGCGAGCCCCGGGACAGGGTTCGGAGATACGCAGTATTTT	CSAPASPGTGFGDTQYF
TRBV20-1	many	15	TRBJ1-6	TRBD1	TGCAGTGCCACGACAGGGAATGGCTATAATTCACCCCTCCACTTT	CSATTGNGYNSPLHF
TRBV4-1	-	17	TRBJ1-5	TRBD1	TGCGCCAGCAGCCTACTGGGACAGGGGATTGGCAATCAGCCCCAGCATTTT	CASSLLGQGIGNQPQHF
TRBV3-1	-	14	TRBJ2-7	-	TGTGCCAGCAGCCCCTGGGGGCAGGCCTACGAGCAGTACTTC	CASSPWGQAYEQYF
TRBV28	many	15	TRBJ1-1	-	TGTGCCAGCAGTCCGCGGACAGAGGAGAACACTGAAGCTTTCTTT	CASSPRTEENTEAFF
TRBV7-9	many	17	TRBJ2-7	-	TGTGCCAGCAGCTTAGGAGGGACTGATGCCTCAGCCGACGGGCAGTACTTC	CASSLGGTDASADGQYF
TRBV2	many	14	TRBJ2-1	-	TGTGCCAGCAGCCCTAGGAGCCGCTACAATGAGCAGTTCTTC	CASSPRSRYNEQFF
TRBV28	-	15	TRBJ1-5	-	TGTGCCAGCAGTTATCAGAGCCTTGGCAATCAGCCCCAGCATTTT	CASSYQSLGNQPQHF
TRBV20-1	few	14	TRBJ1-2	-	TGCAGTGCTAGAGATGGGCAGTTCATCTATGGCTACACCTTC	CSARDGQFIYGYTF
TRBV20-1	-	13	TRBJ2-7	-	TGCAGTGCTAGGGGTCCGTGGTCCAACGAGCAGTACTTC	CSARGPWSNEQYF
TRBV28	many	16	TRBJ2-3	-	TGTGCCAGCAGTCCCCCGCAGGGAATTATCACAGATACGCAGTATTTT	CASSPPQGIITDTQYF
TRBV2	many	17	TRBJ2-4	TRBD1	TGTGCCAGCAGCGCCGGCCTCAGGGGGCAGGGCAAAAACATTCAGTACTTC	CASSAGLRGQGKNIQYF
TRBV5-5	-	15	TRBJ2-7	TRBD1	TGTGCCAGCAGCTGGGGGGGACAGGGCGGTTACGAGCAGTACTTC	CASSWGGQGGYEQYF
TRBV3-1	-	14	TRBJ1-6	-	TGTGCCAGCAGCACACAGGGTGGTCCTTTGCGCCTCCACTTT	CASSTQGGPLRLHF
TRBV2	few	12	TRBJ2-5	-	TGTGCCAGCAGTGACAGGGCGGAGACCCAGTACTTC	CASSDRAETQYF
TRBV10-3	-	13	TRBJ2-7	-	TGTGCCATCTGTGAGTCGGGTGGGGACGAGCAGTACTTC	CAICESGGDEQYF
TRBV28	-	15	TRBJ1-5	-	TGTGCCAGCAGTTTTCTGGTGGGTAGCAATCAGCCCCAGCATTTT	CASSFLVGSNQPQHF